The TCR beta chain under discussion was sequenced for a study of blood T cell repertoires in COVID-19. About the research overall: Material from acute and convalescent COVID-19 was sourced from the United States, Italy and Spain. In each case, the material was cDNA or gDNA derived from T cells, B-cell-depleted T cells, or PBMCs.

Original handling: Nucleated cell counts were estimated from reference gene primer amplification. The method was immunoSEQ multiplex PCR; TCRdb's version includes in-frame clones alone and lacks a portion of them. V and J calls and clone size are those listed in that table; D and trimming were worked out from the DNA. The sample has roughly 250,000 clones, more than 85% seen once. About this clone itself: Compared with germline, one end of the junction differs, possibly owing to a read error.

Sequenced sample: peripheral blood. This receptor was taken from a man aged 25-40 years with acute or convalescent COVID-19.

CDR3 bases: TGTACCAGCAGCTTCCAGGGGAGAAGGAATACGCAGTATTTT. Its translation is CTSSFQGRRNTQYF. This sequence joins TRBV7-6 and TRBJ2-3, with a tentative D call TRBD1 (6 bases). Germline V lookup: CDR1 SGHVS, CDR2 FNYEAQ. The CDR3 runs 14 residues.